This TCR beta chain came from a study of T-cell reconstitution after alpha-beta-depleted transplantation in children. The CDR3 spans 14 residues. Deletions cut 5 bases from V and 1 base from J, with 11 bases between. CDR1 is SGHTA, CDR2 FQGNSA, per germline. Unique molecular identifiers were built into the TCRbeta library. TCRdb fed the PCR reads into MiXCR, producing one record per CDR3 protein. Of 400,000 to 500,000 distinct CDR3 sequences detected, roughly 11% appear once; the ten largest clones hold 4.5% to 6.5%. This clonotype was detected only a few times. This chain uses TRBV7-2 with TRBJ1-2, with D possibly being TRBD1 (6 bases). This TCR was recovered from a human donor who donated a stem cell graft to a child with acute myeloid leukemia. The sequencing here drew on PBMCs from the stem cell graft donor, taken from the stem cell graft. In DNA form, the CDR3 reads TGTGCCAGCAGCACGGACAGTCTTAACTATGGCTACACCTTC. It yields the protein CASSTDSLNYGYTF. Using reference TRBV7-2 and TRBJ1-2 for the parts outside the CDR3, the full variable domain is GAGVSQSPSNKVTEKGKDVELRCDPISGHTALYWYRQSLGQGLEFLIYFQGNSAPDKSGLPSDRFSAERTGGSVSTLTIQRTQQEDSAVYLCASSTDSLNYGYTFGSGTRLTVV.